The next 29 T cell receptor beta chains were all read from a single sample in a study of cytomegalovirus exposure and HLA in healthy donors. The PCR was carried out with 60 Vbeta primers and 13 Jbeta primers. Libraries were prepared by immunoSEQ multiplex PCR; TCRdb keeps only in-frame clonotypes and omits some of them. This sample yields 140,000 to 150,000 clones, of which about two thirds are seen a single time; roughly 2% belongs to the top ten. Sequencing was carried out using PBMCs. The source of these receptors is a woman aged 55-70 years in good health and CMV-seropositive.

The V call is TRBV9, the J call TRBJ1-2; D not certain. CDR3 length: 15 residues. CDR1 SGDLS and CDR2 YYNGEE come from the germline V gene. Trimming left V 0 bases short and J 0 bases short, with 9 bases between. The CDR3 DNA follows: TGTGCCAGCAGCGTAGGTCCGTTTTCTAACTATGGCTACACCTTC. It encodes CASSVGPFSNYGYTF.

The chain uses TRBV7-9 and TRBJ1-2; 10 nucleotides match TRBD1. The ends lost 4 bases at V and 5 bases at J; junction bases unmatched: 4. The CDR3 is 14 residues long. The germline gives CDR1 SEHNR, CDR2 FQNEAQ (reference sequence). The CDR3 nucleotides are TGTGCCAGCAGCTCCCTGGGACAGGGGTATGGCTACACCTTC. Its translation is CASSSLGQGYGYTF.

V usage is TRBV11-2 and J usage is TRBJ1-1, with D possibly TRBD1 on 5 matching bases. The CDR3 contains 14 residues. The V gene lost 2 bases and the J gene lost 6 bases, with 13 bases spanning the gap. Germline CDR1 SGHAT, CDR2 FQNNGV. The CDR3 DNA follows: TGTGCCAGCAGCTTACCCAGGGTCGAACCTGAAGCTTTCTTT. Translation: CASSLPRVEPEAFF.

The rearrangement uses TRBV5-1 and TRBJ2-7; D gene uncertain. The CDR3 is 11 amino acids. Germline assignment: CDR1 SGHRS and CDR2 YFSETQ. The V gene lost 3 bases and the J gene lost 1 base, with 2 bases spanning the gap. This CDR3 is CASSSSYEQYF. The CDR3 bases are TGCGCCAGCAGCTCGTCCTACGAGCAGTACTTC. Variable domain in full (rest from reference TRBV5-1 and TRBJ2-7): KAGVTQTPRYLIKTRGQQVTLSCSPISGHRSVSWYQQTPGQGLQFLFEYFSETQRNKGNFPGRFSGRQFSNSRSEMNVSTLELGDSALYLCASSSSYEQYFGPGTRLTVT.

A few counts support this clone. The chain employs TRBV6-5 and TRBJ2-7, with TRBD2 identical over 7 bases. V shed 7 bases, J shed 2 bases, and the junction held 5 bases outside the gene matches. The germline gives CDR1 MNHEY, CDR2 SVGAGI. The CDR3 covers 13 residues. The CDR3 coding sequence is TGTGCCAGCAACCGGGCGGGGGCCTACGAGCAGTACTTC. Amino acid sequence: CASNRAGAYEQYF.

The chain has TRBV28 and TRBJ2-7; D perhaps matches TRBD1 (6 bases). Germline lookup yields CDR1 MDHEN and CDR2 SYDVKM. V was shortened by 7 bases and J by 2 bases, with 12 bases between the two germline ends. This CDR3 is built from 13 residues. This chain's CDR3 is CASTSGVPYEQYF. The DNA of the CDR3 is TGTGCCAGCACCTCAGGGGTCCCCTACGAGCAGTACTTC.

Only a few counts were recorded for this clone. This chain links TRBV7-8 with TRBJ1-4; 7 positions agree with TRBD1. Germline assignment: CDR1 SGHVS and CDR2 FQNEAQ. V shed 5 bases, J shed 7 bases, and the junction held 4 bases outside the gene matches. This CDR3 spans 13 amino acids. CDR3 in DNA: TGTGCCAGCAGCCCCGGGACAGCTGAAAAACTGTTTTTT. The encoded protein is CASSPGTAEKLFF.

The chain uses TRBV7-7 and TRBJ2-5; 7 nucleotides agree with TRBD2. Trimming at V came to 4 bases and at J to 5 bases, leaving 7 bases not matched to a gene. Germline V gene sequence: CDR1 SSHAT, CDR2 FNYEAQ (reference sequence). The CDR3 has 14 residues. The CDR3 bases are TGTGCCAGCAGCTCTGGGGGAGGGCGGGAGACCCAGTACTTC. It codes for CASSSGGGRETQYF.

This clone was recorded only once. The chain is built from TRBV5-1 and TRBJ1-1, with D perhaps matching TRBD1 (6 bases). The CDR3 covers 14 residues. Germline CDR1 and CDR2: SGHRS and YFSETQ. V was pared by 2 bases and J by 1 base, with 9 bases between. CDR3 protein: CASSFKQGNTEAFF. The CDR3 region has the DNA TGCGCCAGCAGCTTTAAACAGGGGAACACTGAAGCTTTCTTT. The full variable domain, in which reference TRBV5-1 and TRBJ1-1 provide the parts outside the CDR3, is KAGVTQTPRYLIKTRGQQVTLSCSPISGHRSVSWYQQTPGQGLQFLFEYFSETQRNKGNFPGRFSGRQFSNSRSEMNVSTLELGDSALYLCASSFKQGNTEAFFGQGTRLTVV.

This chain links TRBV9 with TRBJ2-4; 15 nucleotides align to TRBD2. Germline loops: CDR1 SGDLS, CDR2 YYNGEE. This CDR3 region has 18 residues. V lost 0 bases, J lost 3 bases, and 4 bases stayed unmatched. Here the CDR3 DNA reads TGTGCCAGCAGCGTAGTGGGACTAGCGGGAGGCCGCAAAAACATTCAGTACTTC. It yields the protein CASSVVGLAGGRKNIQYF.

In DNA form, the CDR3 reads TGTGCCAGCAGTCCAGAGGGGGCGGGTGAAAAACTGTTTTTT. Protein: CASSPEGAGEKLFF. The chain employs TRBV5-4 and TRBJ1-4; 7 nucleotides line up with TRBD1. The junction had 8 bases not matched to a gene; V was cut back by 5 bases and J by 7 bases. The CDR3 length is 14 residues. The germline gives CDR1 SGHNT, CDR2 YYREEE (reference sequence).

The chain combines TRBV9 with TRBJ2-2; 10 positions match TRBD1. V dropped 3 bases and J dropped 4; count of bases not matched to a gene: 3. The CDR3 is made up of 15 amino acids. CDR1 and CDR2 from the germline V gene are SGDLS and YYNGEE. The CDR3, as DNA: TGTGCCAGCAGCGCCGGACAGGGGGGCACCGGGGAGCTGTTTTTT. Encoded protein: CASSAGQGGTGELFF. The full variable domain, rest sourced from reference TRBV9 and TRBJ2-2, is DSGVTQTPKHLITATGQRVTLRCSPRSGDLSVYWYQQSLDQGLQFLIQYYNGEERAKGNILERFSAQQFPDLHSELNLSSLELGDSALYFCASSAGQGGTGELFFGEGSRLTVL.

As for this clone: One end of the junction varies from germline; a read error may be responsible. The chain combines TRBV5-4 with TRBJ2-1; possible D gene TRBD2, 5 bases. The CDR3 is made up of 14 amino acids. Germline CDR1 is SGHNT and CDR2 is YYREEE (reference sequence). CDR3 sequence reads: CVSSGREYYNEQFF. The CDR3 DNA reads as TGTGTCAGCAGCGGAAGGGAGTACTACAATGAGCAGTTCTTC.

The gene calls are TRBV5-1 and TRBJ1-1; no firm D call. The V end lost 0 bases, the J end lost 1 base, and 16 bases lay between the germline ends. The CDR3 consists of 17 residues. CDR1 is SGHRS, CDR2 YFSETQ, per germline. The CDR3 DNA is TGCGCCAGCAGCTTGGGACCCGGAGGAACAGCGAACACTGAAGCTTTCTTT. Its translation: CASSLGPGGTANTEAFF.

This chain joins TRBV5-1 and TRBJ2-1, with 11 bases identical to TRBD2. Germline assignment: CDR1 SGHRS and CDR2 YFSETQ. V was clipped by 6 bases and J by 8 bases; unmatched bases: 4. CDR3 length: 13 amino acids. CDR3: CASTLLAGDEQFF. CDR3 DNA: TGCGCCAGCACCCTACTAGCGGGAGATGAGCAGTTCTTC.

The chain employs TRBV30 and TRBJ1-1; D possibly corresponds to TRBD1 (6 bases). Trimming left V 5 bases short and J 2 bases short, with 9 bases between. Germline CDR1 GTSNPN, CDR2 SVGIG (reference sequence). This CDR3 has 12 residues. The CDR3 region has the DNA TGTGCCTGGCAACAGGGAAACACTGAAGCTTTCTTT. Its protein product is CAWQQGNTEAFF.

The rearrangement uses TRBV5-1 and TRBJ1-1, with a possible D match to TRBD1 (6 bases). Germline values: CDR1 SGHRS, CDR2 YFSETQ. The CDR3 has 14 amino acids. The ends were cut back, 1 base at V and 5 bases at J, with 12 bases in the middle. The chain's CDR3 is CASSLFRGQTEAFF. The CDR3 coding sequence is TGCGCCAGCAGCTTGTTCCGTGGACAGACTGAAGCTTTCTTT.

This chain uses TRBV5-1 with TRBJ2-2, with 10 bases identical to TRBD1. Looked up from germline, CDR1 is SGHRS and CDR2 is YFSETQ. J was trimmed by 5 bases and V by 4 bases; bases with no gene match: 5. CDR3 length: 15 residues. The CDR3 reads CASSLGDRGTGELFF. CDR3 DNA sequence: TGCGCCAGCAGCCTGGGGGACAGGGGTACCGGGGAGCTGTTTTTT. The variable domain in full, completed from reference TRBV5-1 and TRBJ2-2, reads KAGVTQTPRYLIKTRGQQVTLSCSPISGHRSVSWYQQTPGQGLQFLFEYFSETQRNKGNFPGRFSGRQFSNSRSEMNVSTLELGDSALYLCASSLGDRGTGELFFGEGSRLTVL.

The sample holds a few counts of this clone. The chain uses TRBV18 and TRBJ1-1, with D hard to call. CDR1 KGHSH and CDR2 LQKENI come from the germline V gene. V dropped 0 bases and J dropped 1 base, with 12 bases sitting between them. The CDR3 has 16 residues. The CDR3 here is CASSPPVGVQNTEAFF. CDR3 in DNA: TGTGCCAGCTCACCACCGGTCGGGGTTCAGAACACTGAAGCTTTCTTT.

The gene calls are TRBV27 and TRBJ2-1; possible D gene TRBD1, 6 bases. The germline V gene has CDR1 MNHEY and CDR2 SMNVEV (reference sequence). The CDR3 is 14 residues long. V was pared by 3 bases and J by 6 bases, with 12 bases between. CDR3 coding DNA: TGTGCCAGCAGTTTTCAGGGGTCGAGCAATGAGCAGTTCTTC. As protein: CASSFQGSSNEQFF.

This chain links TRBV2 with TRBJ1-5, with D unresolved. V was pared by 7 bases and J by 4 bases, with 14 bases between. Germline V gene sequence: CDR1 SNHLY, CDR2 FYNNEI. The CDR3 covers 14 residues. CDR3 protein: CASTPAAENQPQHF. The CDR3 nucleotides read TGTGCCAGCACTCCTGCTGCCGAGAATCAGCCCCAGCATTTT.

This clone was seen a single time. The V call is TRBV7-9, the J call TRBJ2-2, with 10 nucleotides matching TRBD2. Germline CDR1 reads SEHNR; CDR2 reads FQNEAQ (reference sequence). CDR3 size: 17 residues. Germline trimming cut 5 bases from V and 6 bases from J; bases unmatched to any gene: 12. The CDR3 nucleotides are TGTGCCAGCAGCCCACCCCCTAGCGGGAGTAGGGCCGGGGAGCTGTTTTTT. The encoded protein is CASSPPPSGSRAGELFF. Full variable domain (missing parts from reference TRBV7-9 and TRBJ2-2): DTGVSQNPRHKITKRGQNVTFRCDPISEHNRLYWYRQTLGQGPEFLTYFQNEAQLEKSRLLSDRFSAERPKGSFSTLEIQRTEQGDSAMYLCASSPPPSGSRAGELFFGEGSRLTVL.

The sample holds a few counts of this clone. The chain recombines TRBV5-1 with TRBJ1-2, with 7 bases that match TRBD1. Germline-derived CDR1 and CDR2 are SGHRS and YFSETQ. Trimming took 4 bases from V and 4 from J; bases not matched to a gene: 16. The CDR3 totals 17 residues. CDR3 nucleotide sequence: TGCGCCAGCAGCCCCGGCCTCAATAGGGGGCCAACCTATGGCTACACCTTC. It is translated as CASSPGLNRGPTYGYTF. The variable domain in full, with the rest retrieved from reference TRBV5-1 and TRBJ1-2, is KAGVTQTPRYLIKTRGQQVTLSCSPISGHRSVSWYQQTPGQGLQFLFEYFSETQRNKGNFPGRFSGRQFSNSRSEMNVSTLELGDSALYLCASSPGLNRGPTYGYTFGSGTRLTVV.

V usage is TRBV5-1 and J usage is TRBJ2-4; no clear D. Germline lookup yields CDR1 SGHRS and CDR2 YFSETQ. V dropped 0 bases and J dropped 6 bases, with 13 bases sitting between them. The CDR3 has 15 amino acids. The CDR3 bases are TGCGCCAGCAGCTTGGATGGTAGCTTGGGAAACATTCAGTACTTC. It yields the protein CASSLDGSLGNIQYF.

The rearrangement joins TRBV28 to TRBJ2-7, with TRBD2 matching 11 bases. Germline loops: CDR1 MDHEN, CDR2 SYDVKM. The CDR3 totals 15 residues. The V segment lost 2 bases and the J segment 2 bases; nucleotides outside the gene matches: 2. CDR3: CASSLPGLAAYEQYF. The CDR3 bases are TGTGCCAGCAGTTTACCGGGACTAGCGGCCTACGAGCAGTACTTC.

The sample holds a few counts of this clone. This rearrangement joins TRBV6-5 to TRBJ1-5; D perhaps matches TRBD1 (5 bases). CDR3 length: 15 amino acids. V lost 5 bases, J lost 4 bases, and 15 bases lay in between. The germline V gene encodes CDR1 MNHEY and CDR2 SVGAGI. The CDR3 here is CASSGGTGRNQPQHF. The CDR3 DNA reads as TGTGCCAGCAGTGGGGGGACGGGACGGAATCAGCCCCAGCATTTT.

The gene calls are TRBV18 and TRBJ2-5; 7 bases map to TRBD1. The CDR3 spans 14 residues. J lost 1 base, V lost 1 base, and 0 bases had no gene match. In germline, CDR1 is KGHSH, CDR2 LQKENI. CDR3 amino acids: CASSPQGAQETQYF. The CDR3 nucleotides are TGTGCCAGCTCACCACAGGGGGCCCAAGAGACCCAGTACTTC.

The genes are TRBV7-2 and TRBJ2-7, with TRBD2 matching 8 bases. V lost 7 bases to trimming and J lost 0 bases; unmatched junction nucleotides: 11. CDR1 is SGHTA, CDR2 FQGNSA, per germline. The CDR3 consists of 16 residues. CDR3: CASILSSGPSSYEQYF. In nucleotides, the CDR3 is TGTGCCAGCATCTTGTCTAGCGGGCCTAGCTCCTACGAGCAGTACTTC.

This clone has a count of ten or more. V is TRBV6-5 and J is TRBJ1-2; 7 nucleotides agree with TRBD1. Germline V gene sequence: CDR1 MNHEY, CDR2 SVGAGI. The J segment lost 7 bases and the V segment lost 7 bases, leaving 6 bases of the junction unmatched. CDR3 length equals 12 residues. As DNA, the CDR3 is TGTGCCAGCACTCGCCGGGACAGTGGCTACACCTTC. Translating gives CASTRRDSGYTF.